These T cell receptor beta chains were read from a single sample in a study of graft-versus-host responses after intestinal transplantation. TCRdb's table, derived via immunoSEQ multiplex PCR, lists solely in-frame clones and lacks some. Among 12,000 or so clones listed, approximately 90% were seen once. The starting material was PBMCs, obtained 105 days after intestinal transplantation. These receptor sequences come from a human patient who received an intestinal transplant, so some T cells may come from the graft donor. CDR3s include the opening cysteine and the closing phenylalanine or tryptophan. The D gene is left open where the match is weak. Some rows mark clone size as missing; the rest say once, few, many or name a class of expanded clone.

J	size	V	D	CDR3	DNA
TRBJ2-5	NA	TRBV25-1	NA	CASSEPGETQYF	TGTGCCAGCAGTGAACCGGGAGAGACCCAGTACTTC
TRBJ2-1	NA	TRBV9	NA	CASSVGGGTGYNEQFF	TGTGCCAGCAGCGTAGGTGGGGGGACGGGTTACAATGAGCAGTTCTTC
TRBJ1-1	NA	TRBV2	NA	CASTRENTEAFF	TGTGCCAGCACCAGGGAGAACACTGAAGCTTTCTTT
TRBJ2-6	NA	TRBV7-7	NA	CASSCLYKCHKSRANVLTF	TGTGCCAGCAGCTGTCTCTATAAGTGCCACAAAAGTCGGGCCAACGTCCTGACTTTC
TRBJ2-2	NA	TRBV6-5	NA	CASKTVTGELFF	TGTGCCAGCAAAACAGTTACCGGGGAGCTGTTTTTT
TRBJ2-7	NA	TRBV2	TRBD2	CASSGLAGRHEQYF	TGTGCCAGCAGTGGACTAGCGGGGAGGCACGAGCAGTACTTC
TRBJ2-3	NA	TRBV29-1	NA	CSVEGTDTQYF	TGCAGCGTTGAGGGGACAGATACGCAGTATTTT
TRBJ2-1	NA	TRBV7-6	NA	CASSLDNPDEQFF	TGTGCCAGCAGCTTAGACAATCCCGATGAGCAGTTCTTC
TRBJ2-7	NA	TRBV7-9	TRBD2	CASSDIAGGTYEQYF	TGTGCCAGCAGTGATATAGCGGGAGGAACCTACGAGCAGTACTTC
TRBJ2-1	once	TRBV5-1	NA	CASSLMYSGSNEQFF	TGCGCCAGCAGCTTGATGTATTCAGGGTCCAATGAGCAGTTCTTC
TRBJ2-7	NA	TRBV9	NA	CASSPDGTYEQYF	TGTGCCAGCAGCCCCGACGGGACCTACGAGCAGTACTTC
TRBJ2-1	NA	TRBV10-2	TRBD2	CASSGTSGGSSYNEQFF	TGCGCCAGCAGTGGTACTAGCGGGGGGTCGTCCTACAATGAGCAGTTCTTC
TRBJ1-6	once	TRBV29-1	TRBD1	CSAKQGYNSPLHF	TGCAGCGCCAAACAGGGGTACAATTCACCCCTCCACTTT
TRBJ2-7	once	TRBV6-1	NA	CASWPQDRYYEQYF	TGTGCCAGCTGGCCACAGGACCGTTACTACGAGCAGTACTTC
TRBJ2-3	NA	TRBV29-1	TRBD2	CSVGGLAGEWRTDTQYF	TGCAGCGTTGGGGGACTAGCGGGAGAGTGGAGAACAGATACGCAGTATTTT
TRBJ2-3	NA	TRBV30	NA	CAWSVSPDTQYF	TGTGCCTGGAGTGTAAGCCCAGATACGCAGTATTTT
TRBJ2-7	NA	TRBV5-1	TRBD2	CASSLTPLLAGGLLEQYF	TGCGCCAGCAGCTTGACCCCGTTACTAGCGGGAGGATTATTAGAGCAGTACTTC
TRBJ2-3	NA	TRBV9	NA	CASSVFGYPTDTQYF	TGTGCCAGCAGCGTATTTGGGTATCCCACAGATACGCAGTATTTT
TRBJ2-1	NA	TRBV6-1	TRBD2	CASDGGGGSYNEQFF	TGTGCCAGCGACGGCGGGGGAGGGAGCTACAATGAGCAGTTCTTC
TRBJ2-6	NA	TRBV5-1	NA	CATSGSAGANVLTF	TGCGCCACCTCAGGATCCGCTGGGGCCAACGTCCTGACTTTC
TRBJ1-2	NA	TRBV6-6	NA	CASSYQSQGYGYTF	TGTGCCAGCAGTTACCAATCACAGGGCTATGGCTACACCTTC
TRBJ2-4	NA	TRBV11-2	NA	CASSLSGLWAKNIQYF	TGTGCCAGCAGCCTATCCGGGTTGTGGGCCAAAAACATTCAGTACTTC
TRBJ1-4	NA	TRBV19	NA	CASSPTGVQEKLFF	TGTGCCAGTAGCCCTACGGGGGTACAGGAAAAACTGTTTTTT
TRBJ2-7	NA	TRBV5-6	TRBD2	CASSYFSGYREQYF	TGTGCCAGCAGCTACTTTAGCGGGTACCGGGAGCAGTACTTC
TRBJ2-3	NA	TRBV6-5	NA	CASSYPGDTQYF	TGTGCCAGCAGTTACCCCGGTGATACGCAGTATTTT
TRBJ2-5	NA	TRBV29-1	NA	CSVEGGHLQETQYF	TGCAGCGTTGAAGGGGGACACCTCCAAGAGACCCAGTACTTC
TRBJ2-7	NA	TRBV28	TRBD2	CASSESGDASYEQYF	TGTGCCAGCAGTGAAAGCGGGGACGCTTCCTACGAGCAGTACTTC
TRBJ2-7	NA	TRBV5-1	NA	CASIGNGGEQYF	TGCGCCAGCATAGGGAACGGGGGCGAGCAGTACTTC
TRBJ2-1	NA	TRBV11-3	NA	CASSPVEAGEQFF	TGCGCCAGCAGCCCCGTTGAAGCAGGCGAGCAGTTCTTC
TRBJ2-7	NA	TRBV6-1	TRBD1	CASSEALRQGKSYEQYF	TGTGCCAGCAGTGAAGCGCTTCGACAGGGGAAATCCTACGAGCAGTACTTC
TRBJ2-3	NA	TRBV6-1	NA	CASSVRVWGTDTQYF	TGTGCCAGCAGTGTTCGGGTTTGGGGCACAGATACGCAGTATTTT
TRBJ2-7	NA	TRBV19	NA	CASSTGFPYEQYF	TGTGCCAGTAGTACCGGGTTCCCCTACGAGCAGTACTTC
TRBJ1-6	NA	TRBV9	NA	CASSAEGFVASPLHF	TGTGCCAGCAGCGCTGAGGGGTTTGTGGCCTCACCCCTCCACTTT
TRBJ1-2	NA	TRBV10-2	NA	CASSGGEGNYGYTF	TGCGCCAGCAGTGGAGGGGAGGGGAACTATGGCTACACCTTC
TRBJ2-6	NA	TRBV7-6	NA	CASSYTPRESLSGANVLTF	TGTGCCAGCAGCTATACGCCGAGGGAGTCCCTCTCTGGGGCCAACGTCCTGACTTTC
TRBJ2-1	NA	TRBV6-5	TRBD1	CASLQGDEQFF	TGTGCCAGCTTGCAGGGGGATGAGCAGTTCTTC
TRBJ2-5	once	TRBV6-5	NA	CASSYYGDGETQYF	TGTGCCAGCAGTTACTATGGGGACGGGGAGACCCAGTACTTC
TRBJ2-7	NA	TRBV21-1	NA	CASISVNRALGRYEQYF	TGTGCCAGCATCTCAGTAAATAGGGCCCTCGGACGCTACGAGCAGTACTTC
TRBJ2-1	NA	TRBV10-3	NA	CAISGSQVSSYNEQFF	TGTGCCATCAGTGGATCACAAGTAAGCTCCTACAATGAGCAGTTCTTC
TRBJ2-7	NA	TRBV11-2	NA	CASRLHGYEQYF	TGTGCCAGCCGACTGCACGGGTACGAGCAGTACTTC
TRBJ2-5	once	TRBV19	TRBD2	CASSMRGPSGRRGSETQYF	TGTGCCAGTAGTATGAGGGGGCCTAGCGGGAGGCGCGGGTCTGAGACCCAGTACTTC
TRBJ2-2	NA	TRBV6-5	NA	CASSYDFSHTGELFF	TGTGCCAGCAGTTACGATTTTAGCCACACCGGGGAGCTGTTTTTT
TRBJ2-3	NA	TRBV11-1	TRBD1	CASSLGQGHADTQYF	TGTGCCAGCAGCTTAGGACAGGGACATGCAGATACGCAGTATTTT
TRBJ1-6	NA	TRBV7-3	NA	CASSLLAADNSPLHF	TGTGCCAGCAGCTTATTGGCAGCAGATAATTCACCCCTCCACTTT
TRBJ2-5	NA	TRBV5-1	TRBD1	CASSLAELTGTGETQYF	TGCGCCAGCAGCTTGGCCGAATTGACAGGGACGGGAGAGACCCAGTACTTC
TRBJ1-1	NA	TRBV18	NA	CASSPGPSNTEAFF	TGTGCCAGCTCGCCTGGACCGTCGAACACTGAAGCTTTCTTT